This TCR beta chain was identified in a study of blood T cell repertoires in COVID-19. Study at large: The United States, Italy and Spain were the sources of the acute and convalescent COVID-19 samples.

Per the authors' pipeline: Reference gene primer amplification yielded estimated nucleated cell counts. Clones were read by immunoSEQ multiplex PCR, and TCRdb kept only the in-frame ones, dropping some. The V and J calls and clone size were taken over from that table, and D and trimming were inferred from the DNA. The data show around 140,000 clones, about 91% seen once. The CDR3 length is 18 residues. Germline-derived CDR1 and CDR2 are SGHVS and FNYEAQ. With V trimmed by 3 bases and J by 4 bases, 8 bases remained unmatched. This clone has a handful of counts. Sample: peripheral blood. This TCR was sampled from a human donor in a cohort sampled during active COVID-19. The chain is built from TRBV7-6 and TRBJ2-2; 13 nucleotides match TRBD2. In nucleotides, the CDR3 is TGTGCCAGCAGCTTGGGACTAGCGGGGATTCGAGGCACCGGGGAGCTGTTTTTT. Translation: CASSLGLAGIRGTGELFF.